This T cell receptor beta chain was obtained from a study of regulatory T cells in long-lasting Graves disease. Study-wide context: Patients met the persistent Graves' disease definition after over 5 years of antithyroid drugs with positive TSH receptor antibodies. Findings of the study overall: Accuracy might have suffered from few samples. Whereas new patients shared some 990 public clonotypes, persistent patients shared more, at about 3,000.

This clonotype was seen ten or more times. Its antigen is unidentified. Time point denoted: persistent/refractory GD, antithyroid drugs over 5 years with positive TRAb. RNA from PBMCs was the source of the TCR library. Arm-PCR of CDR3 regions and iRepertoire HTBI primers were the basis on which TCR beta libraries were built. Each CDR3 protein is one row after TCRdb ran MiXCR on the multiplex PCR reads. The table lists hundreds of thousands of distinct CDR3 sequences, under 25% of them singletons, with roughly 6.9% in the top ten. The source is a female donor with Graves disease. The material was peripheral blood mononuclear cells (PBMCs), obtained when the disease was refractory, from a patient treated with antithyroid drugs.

CDR3 loop: CSVALGGGTYEQYF. The CDR3 coding sequence is TGCAGTGTAGCGTTAGGGGGAGGTACCTACGAGCAGTACTTC. V and J are TRBV20-1 and TRBJ2-7; D could derive from TRBD1 or TRBD2 (6 bases each). V was trimmed by 7 bases and J by 2 bases, leaving 18 bases between them. This CDR3 spans 14 amino acids. Looked up from germline, CDR1 is DFQATT and CDR2 is SNEGSKA (reference sequence).